This TCR beta chain was captured in a study of blood T cell repertoires in COVID-19. Whole-study context: COVID-19 samples, acute and convalescent, were from the United States, Italy and Spain. From T cells, B-cell-depleted T cells, or PBMCs came the material, which was cDNA or gDNA.

Source study methods: Reference gene primer amplification yielded estimated nucleated cell counts. Profiled with immunoSEQ multiplex PCR; TCRdb holds only in-frame clones, not every one. V and J calls and clone size are as listed in that table; D and trimming were resolved from the DNA. The table lists 120,000 to 150,000 clones, around three quarters of them singletons. The CDR3 runs 13 residues. V lost 4 bases, J lost 6 bases, and 3 bases stayed unmatched. This TCR was sampled from a man aged 60 to 75 with acute or convalescent COVID-19. Sequences were obtained from peripheral blood. The V call is TRBV12-3 or TRBV12-4, the J call TRBJ2-3; the match to TRBD1 covers 8 bases. The CDR3 loop is CASSYTGGDTQYF. The CDR3 nucleotides are TGTGCCAGCAGTTATACAGGGGGGGATACGCAGTATTTT.